This TCR beta chain was identified in a study of blood T cell repertoires in COVID-19. Looking at the study overall: The United States, Italy and Spain provided the acute and convalescent COVID-19 samples. PBMCs, B-cell-depleted T cells, or T cells were the source of the cDNA or gDNA that made up the material.

As regards this clone: Within the sample, other DNA sequences also encode this same CDR3.

V lost 5 bases and J lost 2, with 3 bases in between. The CDR3 is 10 residues long. Germline CDR1 and CDR2: DFQATT and SNEGSKA (reference sequence). Recovered status applied to Cohort 3 donors who had two consecutive negative PCRs. It also applied to those with clearance or with symptom resolution. Original processing notes: Scientists estimated how many nucleated cells there were by amplifying reference gene primers. The data were produced by immunoSEQ multiplex PCR, yet TCRdb's version contains in-frame clones alone and is incomplete. V and J calls and clone size come straight from that table; D and trimming were deduced from the DNA. This table has around 480,000 clones, 87% appearing once.

Sequenced input: PBMCs or T cells enriched from blood (not recorded which). This receptor was taken from a woman aged 18-29 years who had recovered from COVID-19. The rearrangement joins TRBV20-1 to TRBJ2-5; D gene unclear. The CDR3 nucleotides are TGCAGTGCTGCGCAAGAGACCCAGTACTTC. This encodes CSAAQETQYF.